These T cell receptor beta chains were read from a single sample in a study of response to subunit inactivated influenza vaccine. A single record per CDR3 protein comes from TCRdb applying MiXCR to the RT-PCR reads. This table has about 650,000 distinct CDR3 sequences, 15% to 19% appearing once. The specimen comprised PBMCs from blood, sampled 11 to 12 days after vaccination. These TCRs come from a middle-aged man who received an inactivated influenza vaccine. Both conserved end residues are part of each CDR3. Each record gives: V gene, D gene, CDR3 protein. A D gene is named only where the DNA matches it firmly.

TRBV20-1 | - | CSALTREGYNQPQHF
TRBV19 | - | CASSIEGRGTEAFF
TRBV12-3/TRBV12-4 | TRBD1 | CASSTLAGGGSSEAFF
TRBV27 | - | CASSPARATDTQYF
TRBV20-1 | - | CSARDFRSGPYNEQFF
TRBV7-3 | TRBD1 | CASSAGQGGAGANVLTF
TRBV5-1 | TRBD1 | CASSRGQAEEELFF
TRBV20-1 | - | CSASDFKAPNTEAFF
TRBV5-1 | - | CASSLANTGNEAFF
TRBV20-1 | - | CSASRTATRYGYTF
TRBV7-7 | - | CASSPEYGVAYEQYF
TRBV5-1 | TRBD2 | CASSSRLAGGRSDTQYF
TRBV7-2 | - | CASSPNSGGIQYF
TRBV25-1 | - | CASSVGGSNEKLFF
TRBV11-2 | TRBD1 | CASSLGTGQLEQYF
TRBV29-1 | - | CSVVVFGNTIYF
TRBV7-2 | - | CASSLAGSWGEQYF
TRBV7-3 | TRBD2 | CASSAGLAGSDTQYF
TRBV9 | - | CASSVSGVGEKLFF
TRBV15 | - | CATSRDRQPPYNEQFF
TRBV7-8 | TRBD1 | CASSLIGGSGTGELFF
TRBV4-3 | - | CASSQDRSSYNEQFF
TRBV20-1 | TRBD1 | CSAVTGTGATNEKLFF